This TCR beta chain originates from a study of blood T cell repertoires in COVID-19. Study as a whole: Material from acute and convalescent COVID-19 was sourced from the United States, Italy and Spain. Sources were T cells, B-cell-depleted T cells, or PBMCs; the material itself was cDNA or gDNA.

Original methodology: Reference gene primer amplification gave nucleated cell count estimates. Data came from immunoSEQ multiplex PCR; TCRdb stores just in-frame clones and leaves some out. From that table come the V and J calls and clone size; the DNA was used to work out D and trimming. The data hold more than 80,000 clones, with around 88% observed a single time. CDR1 MRHNA and CDR2 SNTAGT come from the germline V gene. CDR3 length: 14 amino acids. Trimming took off 2 bases at V and 5 bases at J, with 12 bases between the two ends. Only one count was recorded for this clone. The sequenced sample consisted of peripheral blood. The chain has TRBV6-4 and TRBJ1-1; unclear D gene. The receptor comes from a man older than 75 with acute or convalescent COVID-19. This chain's CDR3 is CASSDRFRETEAFF. DNA for the CDR3: TGTGCCAGCAGTGACAGGTTTCGGGAGACTGAAGCTTTCTTT.